This T cell receptor (beta chain) was retrieved from a study of T cell responses to AZD1222 COVID-19 vaccine. Profiling relied on immunoSEQ multiplex PCR, and the TCRdb table lists in-frame clones only, not all of them. The table has roughly 120,000 clones, 85% to 90% seen once. The source of this sequence is an adult who received the AZD1222 COVID-19 vaccine. Source: peripheral blood, taken 28 days after the second AZD1222 dose.

CDR3 amino acids: CASSLDAATDTQYF. CDR3 coding DNA: TGTGCCAGCAGCTTAGATGCGGCCACAGATACGCAGTATTTT. The rearrangement joins TRBV11-2 to TRBJ2-3; D call uncertain. From germline, CDR1 is SGHAT and CDR2 FQNNGV. The CDR3 contains 14 residues. Trimming took 0 bases from V and 2 from J, leaving 6 bases between them. The full variable domain, rest sourced from reference TRBV11-2 and TRBJ2-3, is EAGVAQSPRYKIIEKRQSVAFWCNPISGHATLYWYQQILGQGPKLLIQFQNNGVVDDSQLPKDRFSAERLKGVDSTLKIQPAKLEDSAVYLCASSLDAATDTQYFGPGTRLTVL.